This TCR beta chain came from a study of regulatory T cells in long-lasting Graves disease. General observations from the study: More public clonotypes were shared by persistent patients (around 2,500) than by new patients (around 990).

This clonotype was recorded at least ten times. The antigen is unknown. To make TCR beta libraries, researchers used iRepertoire HTBI primers and Arm-PCR of CDR3 regions. Each CDR3 protein gets one entry after TCRdb re-called the multiplex PCR reads with MiXCR. The sample has approximately 490,000 distinct CDR3 sequences, 15% to 20% seen once. Indicated time point: newly diagnosed GD, antithyroid drugs for less than 3 months. Extracted RNA from PBMCs served as the source of the TCR library. Trimming took 6 bases from V and 6 from J; bases not matched to a gene: 3. The CDR3 runs to 13 residues. The data were also submitted as part of a second study, on T cells in Graves' hyperthyroidism and ophthalmopathy.

Sequencing was performed on peripheral blood mononuclear cells (PBMCs), taken at new diagnosis, from a patient treated with antithyroid drugs. This clonotype originated in a man aged 40-50 years with Graves disease. The gene calls are TRBV12-3 or TRBV12-4 and TRBJ1-5; 9 nucleotides align to TRBD1. In DNA form, the CDR3 reads TGTGCCAGCAGCAAGACAGGGGGTCAGCCCCAGCATTTT. It is translated as CASSKTGGQPQHF.